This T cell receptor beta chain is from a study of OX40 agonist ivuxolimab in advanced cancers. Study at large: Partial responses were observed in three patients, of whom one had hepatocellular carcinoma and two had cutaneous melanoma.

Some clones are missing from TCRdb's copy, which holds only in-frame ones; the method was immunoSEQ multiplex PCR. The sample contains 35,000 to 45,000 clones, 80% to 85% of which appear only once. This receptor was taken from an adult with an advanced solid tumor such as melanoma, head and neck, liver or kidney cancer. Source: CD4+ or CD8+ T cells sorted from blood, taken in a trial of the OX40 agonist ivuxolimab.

As DNA, the CDR3 is TGTGCCAGCAGACCACCCGGGACAGGGGGCACAGATACGCAGTATTTT. It translates to CASRPPGTGGTDTQYF. The chain has TRBV7-2 and TRBJ2-3, with 10 positions matching TRBD1. Germline assignment: CDR1 SGHTA and CDR2 FQGNSA. The CDR3 spans 16 residues. Losses at the gene ends were 6 bases for V and 1 base for J; bases not matched to a gene: 7.